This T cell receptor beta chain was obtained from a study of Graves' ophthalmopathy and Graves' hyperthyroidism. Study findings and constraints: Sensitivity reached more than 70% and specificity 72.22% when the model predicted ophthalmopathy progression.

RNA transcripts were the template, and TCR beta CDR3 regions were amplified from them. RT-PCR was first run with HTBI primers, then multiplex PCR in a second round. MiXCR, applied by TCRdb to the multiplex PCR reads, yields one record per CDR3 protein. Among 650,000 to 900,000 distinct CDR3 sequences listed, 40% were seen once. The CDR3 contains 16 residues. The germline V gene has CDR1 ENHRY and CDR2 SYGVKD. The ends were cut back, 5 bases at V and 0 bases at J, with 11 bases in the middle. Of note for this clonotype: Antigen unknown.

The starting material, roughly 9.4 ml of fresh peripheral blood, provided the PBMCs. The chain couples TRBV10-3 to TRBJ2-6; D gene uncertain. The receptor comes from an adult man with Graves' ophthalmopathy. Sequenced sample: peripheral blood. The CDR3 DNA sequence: TGTGCCATCAGTTACACGAGGAGCTCTGGGGCCAACGTCCTGACTTTC. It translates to CAISYTRSSGANVLTF.